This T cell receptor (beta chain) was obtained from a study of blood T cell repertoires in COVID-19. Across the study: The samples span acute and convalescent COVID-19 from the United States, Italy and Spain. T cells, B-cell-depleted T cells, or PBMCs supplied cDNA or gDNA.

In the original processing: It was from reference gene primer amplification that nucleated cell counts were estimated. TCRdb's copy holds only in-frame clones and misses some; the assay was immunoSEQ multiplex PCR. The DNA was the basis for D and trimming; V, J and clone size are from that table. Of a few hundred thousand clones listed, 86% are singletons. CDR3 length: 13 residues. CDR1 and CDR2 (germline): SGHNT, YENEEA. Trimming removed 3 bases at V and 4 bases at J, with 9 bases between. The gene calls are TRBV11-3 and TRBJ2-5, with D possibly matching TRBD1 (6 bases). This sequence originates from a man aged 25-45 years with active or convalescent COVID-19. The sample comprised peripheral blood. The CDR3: CASSFRGGETQYF. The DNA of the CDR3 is TGTGCCAGCAGCTTCAGGGGTGGAGAGACCCAGTACTTC.